This T cell receptor beta chain was recorded in a study of human T cells and chemical hapten exposure (dated by TCRdb to the early 2020s). About the investigation overall: For sensitization, 2% DPC in acetone was applied to a roughly 2 cm by roughly 2 cm area of upper inner arm skin. Throughout the study period of roughly 24 weeks, patients also received therapeutic DPC doses to the scalp every week. Patch testing on the upper back used Finn chambers containing 0.01% DPC, with scoring done after 6 days according to International Contact Dermatitis Research Group standards. The mostly female patient cohort included alopecia areata with under or over 50% scalp involvement, alopecia totalis and alopecia universalis. Libraries were combined into a pool for sequencing, and differences in TCR yield between samples came mainly from small differences in library volumes within the pool. This study followed changes in the peripheral blood TCR repertoire in vivo during primary and secondary sensitization of alopecia patients to the hapten diphenylcyclopropenone (DPC). Patient blood was sampled pre-sensitization (week 0) and at 2, 6 and about 24 weeks after DPC sensitization. Blood for TCR sequencing was provided by twenty-nine alopecia patients at one to four time points (pre-sensitization, 2, 6 and 24 weeks).

Looking up the germline V gene yields CDR1 SGHRS and CDR2 YFSETQ. V has 4 bases trimmed and J has 4 bases trimmed; junction bases matching no gene number 9. The CDR3 contains 17 residues, cysteine and phenylalanine counted. The read is trimmed to its CDR3 DNA, 51 bases read in frame from base 1. Taken with the paper, the label for time point translates to: pre-sensitization, week 0. The treatment or condition label here, explained by the study, means: therapeutic diphenylcyclopropenone sensitization with weekly scalp DPC. At every patch-test visit, the blood draw took place before the patch test was put on. To be eligible, patients had to be aged 18 to 70, diagnosed with alopecia and judged suitable for DPC therapy, while pregnant patients were excluded. Unfractionated whole blood was collected in Tempus Blood RNA tubes, and total RNA was extracted from that blood. A note on this clonotype: Its target antigen remains unknown. No per-base quality is available; no much larger clone lies one base away.

The full study reports these points: Compared with pre-sensitization or healthy control sets, expanded TCRs formed significantly more large CDR3 similarity clusters, which is consistent with antigen-driven responses. Repeated subsampling changed both the strength of the expansion versus patch-test correlation and the threshold at which the correlation became significant. All patients had alopecia, a presumed autoimmune disease, so their immune response might differ from that of healthy individuals. DPC sensitization did not change how many TCRs were above 1 in 1000 frequency, and no evidence was found of alterations in global repertoire structure. Patch test score was positively correlated with the number of PT1 expanded TCRs, with significance at thresholds 8, 16 and 32 but not at 4.

Libraries were constructed by RACE. TCRdb names NextSeq 500 as the instrument used. Library preparation attached unique molecular identifiers to individual cDNA molecules for quantitative, reproducible TCR counting. For every blood RNA sample, sequencing covered both the TCR alpha and TCR beta chains. In the original analysis: A median of around 100,000 TCRs per sample was observed, with a range of roughly 20,000 to 750,000. The Decombinator software suite was used to annotate the V, J and CDR3 of the TCR reads. For PS versus PT1 abundance plots, all samples were subsampled to the same number of TCRs (28,000). TCRs were defined as expanded if absent before sensitization and observed at least eight times at the 2-week time point. Using fastp trimming at Q25 and MiXCR clonotype assembly, TCRdb reanalyzed the public sequencing data and kept in-frame beta chains. Each record represents a unique CDR3 protein, reported with the most common genes and DNA among its rows. The V and J calls here are based on TCRdb, not the publication. The sample records some 300,000 distinct CDR3 sequences, approximately 5.8% of which are singletons. The ten biggest clones cover more than 8% of the sample.

Sequencing was performed on whole blood, taken in connection with sensitization to the hapten diphenylcyclopropenone (DPC). This clonotype originated in a young woman with alopecia areata. Some clones in this sample may be carry-over from other donors' samples. The rearrangement combines TRBV5-1 with TRBJ2-6, and 9 bases in between align with TRBD1. The encoded CDR3 is CASSPGTGFQGANVLTF. The base sequence is TGCGCCAGCAGCCCCGGGACAGGGTTTCAGGGGGCCAACGTCCTGACTTTC.